What follows are 27 T cell receptor beta chains derived from one specimen sequenced in a study of blood T cell repertoires in COVID-19. Libraries were prepared by immunoSEQ multiplex PCR; TCRdb keeps only in-frame clonotypes and omits some of them. There are about 440,000 clones in the sample; roughly 91% occur only once, and 0.6% lies in the top ten. The sample taken for sequencing was PBMCs or T cells enriched from blood (not recorded which). The receptors originated from a man between 18 and 35 years old who had recovered from COVID-19.

The chain has TRBV29-1 and TRBJ2-7, with 7 positions matching TRBD2. V was clipped by 7 bases and J by 5 bases; unmatched bases: 11. Germline assignment: CDR1 SQVTM and CDR2 ANQGSEA. This CDR3 region has 13 residues. The CDR3 nucleotides read TGCAGCGCAGGACTAGGGAGAGGTGACGAGCAGTACTTC. Translated, it gives CSAGLGRGDEQYF.

This clone was recorded a few times. A read error may produce the germline difference seen at one junction end. This chain uses TRBV30 with TRBJ2-2, with D maybe TRBD1 (6 bases). Germline loops: CDR1 GTSNPN, CDR2 SVGIG (reference sequence). There are 15 residues in the CDR3. CDR3 nucleotide sequence: TGTGCCTGGAGAAGGGGGTCCGTGAACGCCGGGGAGCTGTTTTTT. Translated, it gives CAWRRGSVNAGELFF.

This clone has a single count. J is TRBJ1-3 and V is TRBV9; D is ambiguous. The germline V gene encodes CDR1 SGDLS and CDR2 YYNGEE. V was trimmed by 4 bases and J by 0 bases, leaving 14 bases between them. The CDR3 length is 16 residues. Here the CDR3 reads CASSPWRVSSGNTIYF. CDR3 sequence (DNA): TGTGCCAGCAGCCCATGGAGGGTTAGCTCTGGAAACACCATATATTTT.

The V call is TRBV5-4, the J call TRBJ1-2; D is uncertain. Germline V CDR1 and CDR2: SGHNT, YYREEE (reference sequence). V lost 1 base and J 8 bases, leaving 12 bases between the germline ends. The CDR3 is 13 residues long. CDR3 in amino acids: CASSLPGIDGYTF. In DNA, the CDR3 is TGTGCCAGCAGCTTGCCGGGGATCGACGGCTACACCTTC. Combining the CDR3 with reference TRBV5-4 and TRBJ1-2 gives the whole variable domain ETGVTQSPTHLIKTRGQQVTLRCSSQSGHNTVSWYQQALGQGPQFIFQYYREEENGRGNFPPRFSGLQFPNYSSELNVNALELDDSALYLCASSLPGIDGYTFGSGTRLTVV.

The chain recombines TRBV9 with TRBJ1-3; no clear D gene. V was shortened by 3 bases and J by 0 bases, with 13 bases between the two germline ends. This CDR3 region has 16 residues. Germline V lookup: CDR1 SGDLS, CDR2 YYNGEE. CDR3 protein: CASSASTAISGNTIYF. CDR3 coding DNA: TGTGCCAGCAGCGCCAGTACAGCCATCTCTGGAAACACCATATATTTT.

This clone was counted ten times or more. The rearrangement uses TRBV4-1 and TRBJ2-7; D unclear. The CDR3 loop spans 14 amino acids. V lost 4 bases, J lost 2 bases, and 12 bases lay in between. CDR1 MGHRA and CDR2 YSYEKL come from the germline V gene. CDR3 sequence: CASSRSPTTYEQYF. In DNA form, the CDR3 reads TGCGCCAGCAGCCGCTCTCCCACAACCTACGAGCAGTACTTC.

The chain is built from TRBV30 and TRBJ2-2; possibly TRBD1 for D (5 bases). The CDR3 loop spans 14 amino acids. CDR1 is GTSNPN, CDR2 SVGIG, per germline (reference sequence). The V and J ends lost 8 bases and 5 bases respectively, with 18 bases between them. The CDR3 here is CALEGVGLTGELFF. The CDR3 region has the DNA TGTGCCCTAGAAGGGGTCGGGTTGACCGGGGAGCTGTTTTTT.

J is TRBJ1-2 and V is TRBV28; tentatively, D is TRBD1 (5 bases). The germline CDR1 and CDR2 sequences are MDHEN and SYDVKM. The CDR3 is 15 amino acids. The ends were cut back, 3 bases at V and 1 base at J, with 12 bases in the middle. CDR3 amino acids: CASSFPDRDNYGYTF. The CDR3 DNA is TGTGCCAGCAGTTTTCCCGACAGAGATAACTATGGCTACACCTTC.

This clone was found once. The chain uses TRBV7-2 and TRBJ2-1; tentatively, D is TRBD1 (7 bases). The germline V gene encodes CDR1 SGHTA and CDR2 FQGNSA. This CDR3 is 15 amino acids long. V was trimmed by 1 base and J by 7 bases, leaving 14 bases between them. The chain's CDR3 is CASSLEEGARNEQFF. CDR3 DNA: TGTGCCAGCAGCTTAGAGGAGGGGGCGAGAAATGAGCAGTTCTTC.

The J gene is TRBJ2-7, the V gene TRBV10-3, with 7 bases identical to TRBD1. Germline V gene data show CDR1 as ENHRY and CDR2 as SYGVKD. The V gene end was trimmed by 3 bases and the J gene end by 0 bases; junction bases not matched to a gene: 5. The CDR3 has 15 amino acids. In nucleotides, the CDR3 is TGTGCCATCAGTGAAGACAGGGCAGGCTCCTACGAGCAGTACTTC. It specifies CAISEDRAGSYEQYF.

The chain couples TRBV19 to TRBJ2-7; D unresolved. V lost 4 bases and J 2 bases, leaving 6 bases between the germline ends. Looked up from germline, CDR1 is LNHDA and CDR2 is SQIVND (reference sequence). This CDR3 is 12 amino acids long. CDR3 in amino acids: CASSTKTYEQYF. CDR3 nucleotide sequence: TGTGCCAGTAGTACAAAAACCTACGAGCAGTACTTC.

The V and J genes are TRBV2 and TRBJ2-7, with 10 bases fitting TRBD1. From germline, CDR1 is SNHLY and CDR2 FYNNEI. V trimming: 7 bases; J trimming: 3 bases; junction bases outside the gene matches: 12. This CDR3 is built from 16 residues. In nucleotides, the CDR3 is TGTGCCAGCAAACCCTCGGGACAGGGGATAGGCTACGAGCAGTACTTC. As protein: CASKPSGQGIGYEQYF.

V and J are TRBV9 and TRBJ2-2, with 7 bases that match TRBD2. After removal of 4 bases from V and 5 bases from J, the junction contained 8 bases not matched to a gene. The CDR3 covers 15 residues. Germline V gene lookup returns CDR1 SGDLS and CDR2 YYNGEE. This chain's CDR3 is CASSLGGSGTGELFF. CDR3 in DNA: TGTGCCAGCAGCCTCGGCGGGAGCGGGACCGGGGAGCTGTTTTTT.

The CDR3 is CATRTGGTEAFF. CDR3 in DNA: TGTGCCACCCGGACAGGGGGAACTGAAGCTTTCTTT. The rearrangement uses TRBV5-4 and TRBJ1-1; 10 bases are shared with TRBD1. From germline, CDR1 is SGHNT and CDR2 YYREEE (reference sequence). Trimming cost V 9 bases and J 5 bases; bases outside gene matches: 4. This CDR3 is built from 12 residues. Using reference TRBV5-4 and TRBJ1-1 for the parts outside the CDR3, the full variable domain is ETGVTQSPTHLIKTRGQQVTLRCSSQSGHNTVSWYQQALGQGPQFIFQYYREEENGRGNFPPRFSGLQFPNYSSELNVNALELDDSALYLCATRTGGTEAFFGQGTRLTVV.

The chain has TRBV2 and TRBJ2-7; maybe TRBD2 (6 bases). The germline CDR1 and CDR2 sequences are SNHLY and FYNNEI. The ends were cut back, 6 bases at V and 3 bases at J, with 15 bases in the middle. The CDR3 is 14 amino acids. The CDR3: CASSLPSENYEQYF. In DNA form, the CDR3 reads TGTGCCAGCAGCCTACCTAGCGAAAACTACGAGCAGTACTTC.

A single count supports this clone. This chain connects TRBV5-1 to TRBJ1-4; D unresolved. The CDR3 consists of 13 residues. Germline V gene sequence: CDR1 SGHRS, CDR2 YFSETQ. Trimming left V 5 bases short and J 4 bases short, with 9 bases between. For the CDR3, the DNA is TGCGCCAGCAGAAAGCGGGATAATGAAAAACTGTTTTTT. This codes for CASRKRDNEKLFF.

The chain carries TRBV9 and TRBJ1-1; D remains ambiguous. The germline gives CDR1 SGDLS, CDR2 YYNGEE. The ends were cut back, 3 bases at V and 6 bases at J, with 12 bases in the middle. The CDR3 spans 13 residues. CDR3 bases: TGTGCCAGCAGCGCTCACGGGAGCCCTGAAGCTTTCTTT. It yields the protein CASSAHGSPEAFF.

The genes are TRBV5-1 and TRBJ1-4, with 8 positions matching TRBD1. The CDR3 is 13 residues long. Germline values: CDR1 SGHRS, CDR2 YFSETQ. Trimming at V came to 6 bases and at J to 7 bases, leaving 5 bases not matched to a gene. This CDR3 is CASMQGAGEKLFF. The CDR3 nucleotides are TGCGCCAGCATGCAGGGGGCCGGTGAAAAACTGTTTTTT.

This chain connects TRBV16 to TRBJ1-1, with a possible D match to TRBD1 (6 bases). This CDR3 region has 18 residues. CDR1 is KGHSY, CDR2 FQNENV, per germline. V lost 3 bases and J lost 3, with 23 bases in between. The CDR3 sequence is CASSHPTPGGVGYTEAFF. In nucleotides, the CDR3 is TGTGCCAGCAGCCACCCGACCCCGGGGGGCGTCGGCTACACTGAAGCTTTCTTT.

V usage is TRBV15 and J usage is TRBJ1-2; 8 positions agree with TRBD1. CDR1 is LNHNV, CDR2 YYDKDF, per germline (reference sequence). Trimming at V came to 7 bases and at J to 4 bases, leaving 8 bases not matched to a gene. This CDR3 region has 14 residues. In DNA, the CDR3 is TGTGCCACCAACCGGGACAGGCCCTCCTATGGCTACACCTTC. This sequence encodes CATNRDRPSYGYTF.

V usage is TRBV19 and J usage is TRBJ1-5; TRBD1 agrees at 8 bases. CDR1 and CDR2 from the germline V gene are LNHDA and SQIVND (reference sequence). The CDR3 is 15 residues long. Losses at the gene ends were 3 bases for V and 2 bases for J; bases not matched to a gene: 3. As DNA, the CDR3 is TGTGCCAGTAGTATTGACAGGGGTGGCAATCAGCCCCAGCATTTT. It translates to CASSIDRGGNQPQHF.

The genes are TRBV27 and TRBJ2-7; 11 bases are shared with TRBD2. Trimming at V came to 4 bases and at J to 0 bases, leaving 5 bases not matched to a gene. CDR3 size: 16 residues. Germline CDR1 MNHEY, CDR2 SMNVEV (reference sequence). Here the CDR3 DNA reads TGTGCCAGCAGTTCGAGGACTAGCGGGCTCTCCTACGAGCAGTACTTC. It encodes CASSSRTSGLSYEQYF.

This clone was seen only once. The rearrangement links TRBV9 to TRBJ1-2, with TRBD1 identical over 9 bases. CDR3 size: 14 residues. Unmatched junction bases numbered 5, after V lost 5 bases and J lost 3 bases. Germline CDR1 SGDLS, CDR2 YYNGEE. CDR3 coding DNA: TGTGCCAGCAGTATTGGGGACAGGGACTATGGCTACACCTTC. Protein product: CASSIGDRDYGYTF. Looking up the rest from reference TRBV9 and TRBJ1-2 gives the full variable domain: DSGVTQTPKHLITATGQRVTLRCSPRSGDLSVYWYQQSLDQGLQFLIQYYNGEERAKGNILERFSAQQFPDLHSELNLSSLELGDSALYFCASSIGDRDYGYTFGSGTRLTVV.

This sequence joins TRBV10-3 and TRBJ1-6; TRBD1 aligns across 7 bases. This CDR3 has 15 amino acids. Germline V CDR1 and CDR2: ENHRY, SYGVKD. After removal of 3 bases from V and 8 bases from J, the junction contained 7 bases not matched to a gene. DNA for the CDR3: TGTGCCATCAGTGATCAGGACAGGTTCGATTCACCCCTCCACTTT. It specifies CAISDQDRFDSPLHF.

The chain links TRBV30 to TRBJ2-1; D gene uncertain. Germline CDR1 GTSNPN, CDR2 SVGIG (reference sequence). The CDR3 is 11 amino acids. Trimming took off 2 bases at V and 10 bases at J, with 9 bases between the two ends. CDR3 bases: TGTGCCTGGAGTCTTAGATCGGAGCAGTTCTTC. It encodes CAWSLRSEQFF.

The chain has TRBV27 and TRBJ1-6, with D possibly TRBD1 on 5 matching bases. The germline V gene encodes CDR1 MNHEY and CDR2 SMNVEV (reference sequence). The CDR3 is 14 amino acids. V lost 2 bases and J 7 bases, leaving 9 bases between the germline ends. CDR3 sequence reads: CASSLGAENSPLHF. CDR3 nucleotides: TGTGCCAGCAGTTTAGGGGCAGAAAATTCACCCCTCCACTTT.

The chain uses TRBV5-1 and TRBJ2-2, with D perhaps matching TRBD2 (6 bases). The length of the CDR3 is 16 residues. The V and J ends lost 2 bases and 0 bases respectively, with 11 bases between them. CDR1 and CDR2 (germline): SGHRS, YFSETQ. CDR3 in amino acids: CASSFPSAANTGELFF. The CDR3 region has the DNA TGCGCCAGCAGCTTTCCTAGCGCCGCGAACACCGGGGAGCTGTTTTTT.